This T cell receptor beta chain was sequenced for a study of blood T cell repertoires in COVID-19. Across the study: Donors in the United States, Italy and Spain gave samples during acute or convalescent COVID-19.

Data came from immunoSEQ multiplex PCR; TCRdb stores just in-frame clones and leaves some out. Among approximately 500,000 clones, approximately 87% were seen once, and the ten largest hold over 1.5%. Trimming took 2 bases from V and 2 from J, leaving 13 bases between them. The CDR3 runs to 15 residues. From germline, CDR1 is SGHTA and CDR2 FQGNSA. All enrollees were roughly 18 to 89 years old and from about two dozen US areas. Sequenced: PBMCs or T cells enriched from blood (not recorded which). The gene calls are TRBV7-2 and TRBJ2-7; tentatively, D is TRBD1 (6 bases). The TCR sequence derives from a woman aged 40-49 years who had recovered from COVID-19. The CDR3 sequence: CASSLTQGAPYEQYF. In DNA, the CDR3 is TGTGCCAGCAGCTTAACACAGGGAGCCCCCTACGAGCAGTACTTC. Full variable domain (remainder filled in from reference TRBV7-2 and TRBJ2-7): GAGVSQSPSNKVTEKGKDVELRCDPISGHTALYWYRQSLGQGLEFLIYFQGNSAPDKSGLPSDRFSAERTGGSVSTLTIQRTQQEDSAVYLCASSLTQGAPYEQYFGPGTRLTVT.